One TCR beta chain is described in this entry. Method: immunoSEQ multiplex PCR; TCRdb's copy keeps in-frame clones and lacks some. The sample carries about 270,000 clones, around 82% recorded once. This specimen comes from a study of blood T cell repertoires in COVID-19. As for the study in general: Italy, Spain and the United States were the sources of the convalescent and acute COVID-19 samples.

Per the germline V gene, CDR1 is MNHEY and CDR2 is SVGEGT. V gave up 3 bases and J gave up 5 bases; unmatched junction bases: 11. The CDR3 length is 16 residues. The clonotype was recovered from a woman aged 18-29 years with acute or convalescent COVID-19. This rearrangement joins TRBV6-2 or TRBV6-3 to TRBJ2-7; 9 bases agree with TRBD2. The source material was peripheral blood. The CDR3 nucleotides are TGTGCCAGCAGTTATTCTTTGGGACTAGCTCTCGACGAGCAGTACTTC. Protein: CASSYSLGLALDEQYF.